Listed below are T cell receptor beta chains from one sample, sequenced in a study of blood T cell repertoires in COVID-19. The protocol was immunoSEQ multiplex PCR, while the TCRdb copy is restricted to in-frame clones and leaves out a portion. The table shows fewer than 300,000 clones, with about 89% occurring only once. Sample: peripheral blood. All receptors derive from a man aged 40-49 years who had recovered from COVID-19. The CDR3 runs from the conserved cysteine through the conserved F or W. A D gene is named only where the DNA matches it firmly. The size of a clone is reported for some rows only, either as once, few or many, or as a class for expanded clones.

clone_size	v_call	cdr3_length	j_call	d_call	cdr3_aa	cdr3_nt
NA	TRBV6-1	11	TRBJ1-1	NA	CASSEWAGAFF	TGTGCCAGCAGTGAATGGGCAGGGGCTTTCTTT
NA	TRBV20-1	11	TRBJ2-3	NA	CSAGSPEGQYF	TGCAGTGCTGGGTCCCCGGAGGGGCAGTATTTT
NA	TRBV5-8	15	TRBJ2-1	TRBD2	CASSRRASGRNEQFF	TGTGCCAGCAGCCGGAGAGCTAGCGGGAGAAATGAGCAGTTCTTC
once	TRBV19	16	TRBJ1-1	NA	CASSISGGVLNTEAFF	TGTGCCAGTAGTATCTCCGGAGGAGTTTTGAACACTGAAGCTTTCTTT
NA	TRBV19	14	TRBJ1-1	TRBD1	CASSLSQGRNEAFF	TGTGCCAGTAGTCTCTCACAGGGGCGGAATGAAGCTTTCTTT
NA	TRBV12-2	21	TRBJ2-1	NA	CASRLVLMGERGDCSYNEQFF	TGTGCAAGTCGCTTAGTGTTAATGGGGGAGCGGGGGGATTGCTCCTACAATGAGCAGTTCTTC
NA	TRBV5-1	13	TRBJ2-5	NA	CASSLGQEETQYF	TGCGCCAGCAGCTTGGGACAGGAAGAGACCCAGTACTTC
NA	TRBV19	11	TRBJ1-2	NA	CASSTLQGYTF	TGTGCCAGTAGTACGTTACAGGGCTACACCTTC
NA	TRBV19	15	TRBJ2-2	TRBD2	CASNALAGGPGELFF	TGTGCCAGTAACGCACTAGCGGGAGGGCCCGGGGAGCTGTTTTTT
NA	TRBV10-2	15	TRBJ2-4	NA	CASSERLGFKNIQYF	TGCGCCAGCAGTGAAAGACTAGGTTTCAAAAACATTCAGTACTTC
NA	TRBV15	16	TRBJ2-3	NA	CATSRDVRQGGFTQYF	TGTGCCACCAGCAGAGATGTGAGACAGGGAGGATTTACGCAGTATTTT
NA	TRBV5-4	15	TRBJ1-6	NA	CASSGGDRINSPLHF	TGTGCCAGCAGTGGCGGGGACCGGATAAATTCACCCCTCCACTTT
NA	TRBV5-1	14	TRBJ2-5	TRBD2	CASSSGTRIETQYF	TGCGCCAGCAGCTCCGGGACTAGAATAGAGACCCAGTACTTC
NA	TRBV12-3/TRBV12-4	13	TRBJ1-2	TRBD1	CASSLRGQYGYTF	TGTGCCAGCAGTCTTAGGGGGCAGTATGGCTACACCTTC
few	TRBV6-6	13	TRBJ2-3	NA	CASSYHQSDTQYF	TGTGCCAGCAGTTACCACCAGTCAGATACGCAGTATTTT
NA	TRBV4-3	17	TRBJ2-7	NA	CASSQDSASQSSYEQYF	TGCGCCAGCAGCCAAGATTCTGCTAGTCAAAGCTCCTACGAGCAGTACTTC
NA	TRBV12-3/TRBV12-4	12	TRBJ2-7	NA	CASSSGYYEQYF	TGTGCCAGCAGTTCAGGCTATTACGAGCAGTACTTC
NA	TRBV5-6	17	TRBJ2-1	TRBD2	CASSLGTSGRISLEQFF	TGTGCCAGCAGCTTGGGGACTAGCGGGAGGATTTCCCTTGAGCAGTTCTTC
NA	TRBV7-2	15	TRBJ2-1	NA	CASSPRGPSYNEQFF	TGTGCCAGCAGCCCCCGGGGTCCTTCCTACAATGAGCAGTTCTTC
NA	TRBV11-2	16	TRBJ2-7	NA	CASSLRARSGISEQYF	TGTGCCAGCAGCTTAAGGGCACGTAGCGGTATAAGCGAGCAGTACTTC
NA	TRBV7-3	16	TRBJ2-7	TRBD2	CASSLRGTSGAYEQYF	TGTGCCAGCAGCTTAAGAGGGACTAGTGGTGCCTACGAGCAGTACTTC
NA	TRBV7-8	14	TRBJ2-2	NA	CASSIGGLTGELFF	TGTGCCAGCAGCATAGGGGGACTCACCGGGGAGCTGTTTTTT
NA	TRBV11-2	15	TRBJ1-6	NA	CASSSPTGNNSPLHF	TGTGCCAGCAGCTCCCCGACAGGAAATAATTCACCCCTCCACTTT
NA	TRBV3-1/TRBV3-2	23	TRBJ1-4	TRBD1	CASSPRSPGQGAWEGGHNEKLFF	TGTGCCAGCAGTCCAAGATCCCCGGGCCAGGGGGCTTGGGAGGGTGGACATAATGAAAAACTGTTTTTT
NA	TRBV19	15	TRBJ1-6	NA	CATSDSQAYNSPLHF	TGTGCCACTTCTGATTCCCAGGCTTATAATTCACCCCTCCACTTT
NA	TRBV3-1/TRBV3-2	15	TRBJ2-2	NA	CASSQGLGNTGELFF	TGTGCCAGCAGCCAAGGACTGGGGAACACCGGGGAGCTGTTTTTT
NA	TRBV21-1	14	TRBJ2-7	NA	CASSKLGLGYEQYF	TGTGCCAGCAGCAAGCTGGGACTCGGCTACGAGCAGTACTTC
NA	TRBV10-3	14	TRBJ2-7	TRBD1	CAISDRGLVNEQYF	TGTGCCATCAGCGACAGGGGGCTAGTTAACGAGCAGTACTTC
once	TRBV6-2/TRBV6-3	17	TRBJ2-3	TRBD2	CASSPGLAAISTDTQYF	TGTGCCAGCAGCCCAGGACTAGCGGCCATAAGCACAGATACGCAGTATTTT
NA	TRBV7-8	21	TRBJ2-5	TRBD2	CASSSPLGGSGGDRPLETQYF	TGTGCCAGCAGCTCCCCTTTAGGGGGAAGCGGGGGGGACCGGCCCCTGGAGACCCAGTACTTC
NA	TRBV10-3	14	TRBJ1-1	NA	CAISAGRMGTEAFF	TGTGCCATCAGTGCTGGGAGGATGGGCACTGAAGCTTTCTTT
NA	TRBV18	16	TRBJ2-7	NA	CASSRRRDTISYEQYF	TGTGCCAGCTCACGACGCCGGGACACGATCTCCTACGAGCAGTACTTC
NA	TRBV2	13	TRBJ2-7	NA	CASSEGGLYEQYF	TGTGCCAGCAGTGAGGGGGGTCTCTACGAGCAGTACTTC
NA	TRBV2	14	TRBJ1-5	TRBD1	CASDPGQINQPQHF	TGTGCCAGCGATCCGGGACAGATCAATCAGCCCCAGCATTTT
once	TRBV18	12	TRBJ2-7	NA	CASSLAAHEQYF	TGTGCCAGCTCACTGGCTGCTCACGAGCAGTACTTC
NA	TRBV21-1	16	TRBJ2-1	NA	CASSTRTSGGDNEQFF	TGTGCCAGCAGCACGCGGACTAGCGGGGGGGACAATGAGCAGTTCTTC
NA	TRBV19	17	TRBJ1-1	TRBD1	CASSLIRDSRLSTEAFF	TGTGCCAGTAGTCTGATCCGGGACAGCCGTTTAAGCACTGAAGCTTTCTTT
NA	TRBV2	15	TRBJ1-2	TRBD1	CASTISATGVRGYTF	TGTGCCAGCACTATAAGCGCCACAGGGGTTAGAGGCTACACCTTC
NA	TRBV7-9	17	TRBJ2-2	TRBD2	CASSPVGLASGTGELFF	TGTGCCAGCAGCCCAGTTGGACTAGCTTCGGGGACCGGGGAGCTGTTTTTT
NA	TRBV30	16	TRBJ2-3	TRBD2	CAWRGEGSPYTDTQYF	TGTGCCTGGAGGGGGGAGGGCAGCCCTTACACAGATACGCAGTATTTT
NA	TRBV19	15	TRBJ2-2	NA	CASSDPGLHTGELFF	TGTGCCAGTAGCGACCCGGGACTTCACACCGGGGAGCTGTTTTTT
NA	TRBV4-3	15	TRBJ1-1	NA	CASSQEGRGKTEAFF	TGCGCCAGCAGCCAAGAAGGCAGGGGAAAAACTGAAGCTTTCTTT
NA	TRBV4-1	17	TRBJ1-6	NA	CASSQDSLTEYNSPLHF	TGCGCCAGCAGCCAAGATTCCCTGACAGAATATAATTCACCCCTCCACTTT
NA	TRBV6-5	14	TRBJ2-7	TRBD1	CASSSGTGSLEQYF	TGTGCCAGCAGCTCCGGGACAGGGTCACTCGAGCAGTACTTC
NA	TRBV23-1	19	TRBJ1-6	TRBD1	CASSQMWDDRGIGNSPLHF	TGCGCCAGCAGTCAAATGTGGGACGACAGGGGGATCGGTAATTCACCCCTCCACTTT
NA	TRBV2	13	TRBJ2-3	TRBD1	CASSEDRGDTQYF	TGTGCCAGCAGTGAAGACAGGGGTGATACGCAGTATTTT
NA	TRBV11-2	13	TRBJ1-1	TRBD1	CASSPRGGTGPFF	TGTGCCAGCAGCCCCAGGGGAGGGACAGGGCCTTTCTTT
NA	TRBV24-1	12	TRBJ2-1	NA	CATSDYRGEQFF	TGTGCCACCAGTGATTATAGGGGTGAGCAGTTCTTC
NA	TRBV12-5	15	TRBJ1-5	TRBD1	CASGFGQGGNQPQHF	TGTGCTAGTGGTTTCGGACAGGGGGGAAATCAGCCCCAGCATTTT
NA	TRBV5-1	12	TRBJ2-3	NA	CASSQTPDTQYF	TGCGCCAGCAGCCAAACACCAGATACGCAGTATTTT
NA	TRBV6-2/TRBV6-3	14	TRBJ2-7	NA	CASSGQRRRLKQYF	TGTGCCAGCAGCGGACAGCGTAGACGATTAAAGCAGTACTTC
NA	TRBV5-1	14	TRBJ1-1	NA	CASSLLDRDTEAFF	TGCGCCAGCAGCTTGTTGGACAGAGACACTGAAGCTTTCTTT
NA	TRBV5-5	16	TRBJ2-5	TRBD2	CASSLFLAGGQETQYF	TGTGCCAGCAGCTTGTTTCTAGCGGGGGGTCAAGAGACCCAGTACTTC